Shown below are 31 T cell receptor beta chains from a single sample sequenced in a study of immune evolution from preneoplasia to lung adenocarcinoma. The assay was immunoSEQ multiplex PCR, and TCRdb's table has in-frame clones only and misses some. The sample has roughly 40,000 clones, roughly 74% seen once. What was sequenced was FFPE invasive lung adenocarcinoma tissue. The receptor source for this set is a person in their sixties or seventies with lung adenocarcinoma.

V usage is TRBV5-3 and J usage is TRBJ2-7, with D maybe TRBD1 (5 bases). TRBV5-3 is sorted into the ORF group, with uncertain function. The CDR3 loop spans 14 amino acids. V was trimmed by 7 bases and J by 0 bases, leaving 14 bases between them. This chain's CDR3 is CARRPTTDSYEQYF. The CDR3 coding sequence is TGTGCCAGACGCCCCACGACAGACTCCTACGAGCAGTACTTC.

The DNA of the CDR3 is TGTGCCAGCAGCCCCCGAGTCCAGAACACCGGGGAGCTGTTTTTT. Its translation: CASSPRVQNTGELFF. This rearrangement joins TRBV11-2 to TRBJ2-2; D unclear. There are 15 residues in the CDR3. V was pared by 5 bases and J by 1 base, with 11 bases between. Germline-derived CDR1 and CDR2 are SGHAT and FQNNGV.

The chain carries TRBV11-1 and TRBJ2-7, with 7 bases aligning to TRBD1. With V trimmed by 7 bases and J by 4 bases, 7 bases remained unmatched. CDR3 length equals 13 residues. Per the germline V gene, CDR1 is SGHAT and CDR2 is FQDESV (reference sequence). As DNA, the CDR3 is TGTGCCAGCACCCCGGCAGGGGGATACGAGCAGTACTTC. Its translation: CASTPAGGYEQYF.

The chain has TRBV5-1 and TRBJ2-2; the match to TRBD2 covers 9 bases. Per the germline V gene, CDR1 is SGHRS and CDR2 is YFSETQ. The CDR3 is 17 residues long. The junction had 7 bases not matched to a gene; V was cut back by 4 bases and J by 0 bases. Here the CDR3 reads CASSMRLAATNTGELFF. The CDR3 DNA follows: TGCGCCAGCAGCATGCGACTAGCGGCCACGAACACCGGGGAGCTGTTTTTT.

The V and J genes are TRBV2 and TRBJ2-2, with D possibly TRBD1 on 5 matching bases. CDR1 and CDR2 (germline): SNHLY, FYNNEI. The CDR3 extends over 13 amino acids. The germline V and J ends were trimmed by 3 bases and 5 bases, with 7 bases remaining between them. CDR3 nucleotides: TGTGCCAGCAGTGAGGGGCGTACCGGGGAGCTGTTTTTT. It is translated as CASSEGRTGELFF. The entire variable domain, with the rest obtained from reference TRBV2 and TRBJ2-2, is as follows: EPEVTQTPSHQVTQMGQEVILRCVPISNHLYFYWYRQILGQKVEFLVSFYNNEISEKSEIFDDQFSVERPDGSNFTLKIRSTKLEDSAMYFCASSEGRTGELFFGEGSRLTVL.

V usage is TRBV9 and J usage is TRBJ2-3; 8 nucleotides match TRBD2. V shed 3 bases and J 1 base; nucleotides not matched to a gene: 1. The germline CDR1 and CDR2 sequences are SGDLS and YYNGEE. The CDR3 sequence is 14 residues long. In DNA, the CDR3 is TGTGCCAGCAGCGCGGGAGGGGGCACAGATACGCAGTATTTT. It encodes CASSAGGGTDTQYF.

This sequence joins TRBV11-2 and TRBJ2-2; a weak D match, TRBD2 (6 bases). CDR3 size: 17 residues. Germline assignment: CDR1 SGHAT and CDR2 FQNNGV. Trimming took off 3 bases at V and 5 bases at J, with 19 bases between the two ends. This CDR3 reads CASSFSLLAARTGELFF. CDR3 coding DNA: TGTGCCAGCAGCTTTTCCTTACTAGCCGCTAGAACCGGGGAGCTGTTTTTT. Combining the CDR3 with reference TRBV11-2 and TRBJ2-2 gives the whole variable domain EAGVAQSPRYKIIEKRQSVAFWCNPISGHATLYWYQQILGQGPKLLIQFQNNGVVDDSQLPKDRFSAERLKGVDSTLKIQPAKLEDSAVYLCASSFSLLAARTGELFFGEGSRLTVL.

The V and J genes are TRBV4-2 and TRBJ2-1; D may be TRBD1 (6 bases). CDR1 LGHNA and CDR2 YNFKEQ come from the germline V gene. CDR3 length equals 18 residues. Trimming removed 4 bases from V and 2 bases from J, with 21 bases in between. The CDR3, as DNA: TGTGCCAGCAGCCTCTACCCCGAGGGGGACGCCCCCTACAATGAGCAGTTCTTC. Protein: CASSLYPEGDAPYNEQFF.

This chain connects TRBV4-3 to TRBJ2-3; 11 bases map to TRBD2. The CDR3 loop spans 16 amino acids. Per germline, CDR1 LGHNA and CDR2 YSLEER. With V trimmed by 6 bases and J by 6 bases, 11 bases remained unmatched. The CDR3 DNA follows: TGCGCCAGCAGTAATCGCGAGACTAGCGGGACGGATACGCAGTATTTT. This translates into CASSNRETSGTDTQYF.

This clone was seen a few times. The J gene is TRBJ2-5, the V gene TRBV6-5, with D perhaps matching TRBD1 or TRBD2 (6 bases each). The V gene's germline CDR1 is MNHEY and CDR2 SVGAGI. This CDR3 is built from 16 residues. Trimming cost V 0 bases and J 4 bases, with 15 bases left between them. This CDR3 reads CASSYSGGRGGETQYF. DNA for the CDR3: TGTGCCAGCAGTTACTCAGGTGGCAGGGGAGGAGAGACCCAGTACTTC.

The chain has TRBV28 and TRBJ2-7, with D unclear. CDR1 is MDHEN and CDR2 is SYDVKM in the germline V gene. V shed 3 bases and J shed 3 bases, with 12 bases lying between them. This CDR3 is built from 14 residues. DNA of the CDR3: TGTGCCAGCAGTTTCCGGGTAGAGGACTACGAGCAGTACTTC. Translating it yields CASSFRVEDYEQYF.

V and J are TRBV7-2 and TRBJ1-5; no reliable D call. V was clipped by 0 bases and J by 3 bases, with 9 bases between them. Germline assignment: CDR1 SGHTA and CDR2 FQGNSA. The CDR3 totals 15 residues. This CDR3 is CASSLAAGFNQPQHF. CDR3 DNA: TGTGCCAGCAGCTTAGCTGCGGGCTTCAATCAGCCCCAGCATTTT. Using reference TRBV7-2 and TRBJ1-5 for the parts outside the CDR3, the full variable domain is GAGVSQSPSNKVTEKGKDVELRCDPISGHTALYWYRQSLGQGLEFLIYFQGNSAPDKSGLPSDRFSAERTGGSVSTLTIQRTQQEDSAVYLCASSLAAGFNQPQHFGDGTRLSIL.

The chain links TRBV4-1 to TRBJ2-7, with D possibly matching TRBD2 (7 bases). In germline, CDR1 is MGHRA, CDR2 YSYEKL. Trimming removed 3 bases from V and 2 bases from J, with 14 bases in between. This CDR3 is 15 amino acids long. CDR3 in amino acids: CASSQVRGATYEQYF. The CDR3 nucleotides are TGCGCCAGCAGCCAGGTACGGGGGGCCACCTACGAGCAGTACTTC.

CDR3 sequence reads: CASSPGGSGILKQYF. In nucleotides, the CDR3 is TGTGCCAGCAGCCCGGGGGGGTCGGGCATTTTGAAGCAGTACTTC. V and J are TRBV14 and TRBJ2-7; 8 bases agree with TRBD2. This CDR3 has 15 residues. The J segment lost 8 bases and the V segment lost 4 bases, leaving 13 bases of the junction unmatched. Germline CDR1 is SGHDN and CDR2 is FVKESK.

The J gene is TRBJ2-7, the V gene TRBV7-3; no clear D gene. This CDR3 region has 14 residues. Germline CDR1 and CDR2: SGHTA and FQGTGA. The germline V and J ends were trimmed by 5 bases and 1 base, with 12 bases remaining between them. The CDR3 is CASSPRPGSYEQYF. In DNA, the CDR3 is TGTGCCAGCAGCCCACGACCGGGTTCCTACGAGCAGTACTTC.

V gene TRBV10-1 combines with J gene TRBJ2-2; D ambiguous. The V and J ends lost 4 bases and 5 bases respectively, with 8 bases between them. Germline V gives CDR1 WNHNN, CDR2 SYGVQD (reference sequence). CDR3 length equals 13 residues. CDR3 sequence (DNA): TGCGCCAGCAGTGTTATACGAACCGGGGAGCTGTTTTTT. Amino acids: CASSVIRTGELFF.

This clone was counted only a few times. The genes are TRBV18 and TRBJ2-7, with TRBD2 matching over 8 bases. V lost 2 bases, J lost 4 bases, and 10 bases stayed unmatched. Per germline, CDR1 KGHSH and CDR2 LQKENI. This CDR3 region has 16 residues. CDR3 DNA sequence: TGTGCCAGCTCACCAACTCCGGGACTAGGGGAATACGAGCAGTACTTC. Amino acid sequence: CASSPTPGLGEYEQYF.

As DNA, the CDR3 is TGTGCCAGCAGTCCCCTGGGGCCAAGGGTTACGCAGTATTTT. Protein product: CASSPLGPRVTQYF. The chain links TRBV28 to TRBJ2-3; possible D gene TRBD1, 5 bases. CDR1 and CDR2 (germline): MDHEN, SYDVKM. This CDR3 has 14 residues. Trimming pared 5 bases from V and 8 bases from J, leaving 17 bases between.

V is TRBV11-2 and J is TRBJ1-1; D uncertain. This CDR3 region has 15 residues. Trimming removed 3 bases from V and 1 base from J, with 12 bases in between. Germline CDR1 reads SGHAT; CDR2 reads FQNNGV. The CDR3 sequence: CASSFDGRANTEAFF. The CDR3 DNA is TGTGCCAGCAGCTTCGATGGGAGGGCGAACACTGAAGCTTTCTTT.

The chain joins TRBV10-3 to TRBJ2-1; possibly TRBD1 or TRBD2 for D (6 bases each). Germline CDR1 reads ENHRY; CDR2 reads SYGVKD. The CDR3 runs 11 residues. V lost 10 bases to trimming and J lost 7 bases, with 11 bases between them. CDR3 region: CATGASNEQFF. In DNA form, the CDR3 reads TGTGCCACGGGGGCCTCTAATGAGCAGTTCTTC.

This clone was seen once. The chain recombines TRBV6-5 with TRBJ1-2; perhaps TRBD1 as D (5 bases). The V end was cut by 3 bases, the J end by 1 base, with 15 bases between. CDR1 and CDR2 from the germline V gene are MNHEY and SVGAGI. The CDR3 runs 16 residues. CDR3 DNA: TGTGCCAGCAGTTATTTGCCGAGACAGAATAACTATGGCTACACCTTC. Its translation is CASSYLPRQNNYGYTF.

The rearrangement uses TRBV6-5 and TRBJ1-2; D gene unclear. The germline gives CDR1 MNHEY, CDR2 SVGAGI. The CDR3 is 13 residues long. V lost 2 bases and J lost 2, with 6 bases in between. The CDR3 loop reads CASSYRQNYGYTF. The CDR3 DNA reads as TGTGCCAGCAGTTACAGGCAGAACTATGGCTACACCTTC.

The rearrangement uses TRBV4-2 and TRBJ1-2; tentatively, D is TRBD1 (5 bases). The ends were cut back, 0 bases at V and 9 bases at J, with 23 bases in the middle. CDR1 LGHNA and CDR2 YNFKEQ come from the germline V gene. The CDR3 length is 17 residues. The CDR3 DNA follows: TGTGCCAGCAGCCAAGAATCGGGGACCGACAGCCCCAGACGCTACACCTTC. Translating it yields CASSQESGTDSPRRYTF.

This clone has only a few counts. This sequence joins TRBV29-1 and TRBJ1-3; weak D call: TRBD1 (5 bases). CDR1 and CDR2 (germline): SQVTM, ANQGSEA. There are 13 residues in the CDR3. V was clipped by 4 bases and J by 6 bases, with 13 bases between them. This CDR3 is CSVVQGTANTIYF. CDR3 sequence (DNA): TGCAGCGTTGTTCAGGGCACGGCAAACACCATATATTTT.

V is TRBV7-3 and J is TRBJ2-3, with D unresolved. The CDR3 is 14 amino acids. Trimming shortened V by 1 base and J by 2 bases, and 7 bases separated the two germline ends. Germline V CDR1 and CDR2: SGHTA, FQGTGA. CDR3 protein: CASSLNRVTDTQYF. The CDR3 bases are TGTGCCAGCAGCTTAAATCGGGTCACAGATACGCAGTATTTT.

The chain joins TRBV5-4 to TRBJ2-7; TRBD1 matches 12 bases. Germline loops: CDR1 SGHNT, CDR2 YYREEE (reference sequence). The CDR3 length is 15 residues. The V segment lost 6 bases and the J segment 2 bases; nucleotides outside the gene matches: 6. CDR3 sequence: CASTIGDRGPYEQYF. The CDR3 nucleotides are TGTGCCAGCACCATAGGGGACAGGGGGCCCTACGAGCAGTACTTC.

The CDR3 is CSVRGPGEGTEAFF. The CDR3 nucleotides are TGCAGCGTCCGGGGGCCTGGCGAGGGCACTGAAGCTTTCTTT. J is TRBJ1-1 and V is TRBV29-1, with a possible D match to TRBD1 (6 bases). The V gene lost 6 bases and the J gene lost 4 bases, with 18 bases spanning the gap. Germline V gene data show CDR1 as SQVTM and CDR2 as ANQGSEA. This CDR3 is built from 14 residues.

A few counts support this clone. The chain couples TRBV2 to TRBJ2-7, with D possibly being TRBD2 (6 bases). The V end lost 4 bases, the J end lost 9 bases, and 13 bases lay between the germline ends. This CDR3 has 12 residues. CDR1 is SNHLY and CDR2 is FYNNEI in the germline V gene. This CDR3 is CASSVTGEGQYF. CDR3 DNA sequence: TGTGCCAGCAGTGTTACGGGAGAGGGGCAGTACTTC.

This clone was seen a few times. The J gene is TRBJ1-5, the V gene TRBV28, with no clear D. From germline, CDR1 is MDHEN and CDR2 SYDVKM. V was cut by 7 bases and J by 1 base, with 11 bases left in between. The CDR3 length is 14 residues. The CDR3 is CASIEARSNQPQHF. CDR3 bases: TGTGCCAGCATAGAGGCGAGGAGCAATCAGCCCCAGCATTTT.

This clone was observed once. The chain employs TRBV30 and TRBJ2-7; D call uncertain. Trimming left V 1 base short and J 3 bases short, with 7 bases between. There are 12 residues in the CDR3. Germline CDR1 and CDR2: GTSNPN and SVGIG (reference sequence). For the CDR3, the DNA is TGTGCCTGGAGTGACAGTTACTACGAGCAGTACTTC. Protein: CAWSDSYYEQYF.

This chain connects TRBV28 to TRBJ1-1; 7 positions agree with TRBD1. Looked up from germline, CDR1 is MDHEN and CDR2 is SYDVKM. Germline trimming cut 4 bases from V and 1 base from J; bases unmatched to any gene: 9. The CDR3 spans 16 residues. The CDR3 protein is CASSSQSGQPNTEAFF. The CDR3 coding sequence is TGTGCCAGCAGTTCACAATCGGGACAGCCGAACACTGAAGCTTTCTTT. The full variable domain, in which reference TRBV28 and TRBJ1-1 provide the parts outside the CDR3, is DVKVTQSSRYLVKRTGEKVFLECVQDMDHENMFWYRQDPGLGLRLIYFSYDVKMKEKGDIPEGYSVSREKKERFSLILESASTNQTSMYLCASSSQSGQPNTEAFFGQGTRLTVV.